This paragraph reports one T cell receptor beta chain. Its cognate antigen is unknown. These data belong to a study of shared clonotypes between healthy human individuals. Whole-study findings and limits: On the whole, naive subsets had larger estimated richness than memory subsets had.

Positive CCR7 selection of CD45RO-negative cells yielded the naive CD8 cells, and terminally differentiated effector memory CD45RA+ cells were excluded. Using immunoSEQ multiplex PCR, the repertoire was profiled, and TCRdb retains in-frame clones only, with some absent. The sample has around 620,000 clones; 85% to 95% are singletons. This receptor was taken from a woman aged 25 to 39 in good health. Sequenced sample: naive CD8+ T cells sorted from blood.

This CDR3 is CASSEARGHEQYF. The CDR3 DNA follows: TGTGCCAGCAGCGAAGCCAGGGGGCACGAGCAGTACTTC. The rearrangement uses TRBV7-7 and TRBJ2-7; 8 nucleotides agree with TRBD1. Germline V lookup: CDR1 SSHAT, CDR2 FNYEAQ (reference sequence). V lost 5 bases and J lost 5; bases outside the gene matches: 5. The CDR3 length is 13 residues.